This T cell receptor beta chain was documented in a study of blood T cell repertoires in COVID-19. Germline V lookup: CDR1 SGHAT, CDR2 FQNNGV. Unmatched junction bases numbered 5, after V lost 1 base and J lost 6 bases. The CDR3 runs 15 residues. This clone was seen once. Sequencing used immunoSEQ multiplex PCR; TCRdb keeps in-frame clones, though not all of them. The data show about 85,000 clones, under 85% seen once. The clonotype comes from a man in his 70s with acute or convalescent COVID-19. This chain connects TRBV11-2 to TRBJ2-4; 8 bases align to TRBD2. The sample taken for sequencing was peripheral blood. As DNA, the CDR3 is TGTGCCAGCAGCTTAGCGGGGGGGCTGGGAAACATTCAGTACTTC. As protein: CASSLAGGLGNIQYF.